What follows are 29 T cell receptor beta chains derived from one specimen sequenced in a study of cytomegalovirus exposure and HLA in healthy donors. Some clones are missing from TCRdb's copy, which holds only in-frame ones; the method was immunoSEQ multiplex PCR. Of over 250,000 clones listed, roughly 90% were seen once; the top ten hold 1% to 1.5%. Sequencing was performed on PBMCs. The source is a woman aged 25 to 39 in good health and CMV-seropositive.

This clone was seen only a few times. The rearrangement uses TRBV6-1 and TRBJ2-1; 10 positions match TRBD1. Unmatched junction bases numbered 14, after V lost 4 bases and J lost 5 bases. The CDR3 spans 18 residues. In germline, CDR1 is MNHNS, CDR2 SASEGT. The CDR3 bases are TGTGCCAGCAGTGGCCAGGGACAGGGGATATCGAGGCACAATGAGCAGTTCTTC. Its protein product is CASSGQGQGISRHNEQFF.

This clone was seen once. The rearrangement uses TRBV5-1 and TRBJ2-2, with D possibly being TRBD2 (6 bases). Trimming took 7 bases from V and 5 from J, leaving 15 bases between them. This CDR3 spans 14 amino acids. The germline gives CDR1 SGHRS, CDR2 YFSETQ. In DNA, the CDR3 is TGCGCCAGCGGAGCGGGCCGACGAACCGGGGAGCTGTTTTTT. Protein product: CASGAGRRTGELFF.

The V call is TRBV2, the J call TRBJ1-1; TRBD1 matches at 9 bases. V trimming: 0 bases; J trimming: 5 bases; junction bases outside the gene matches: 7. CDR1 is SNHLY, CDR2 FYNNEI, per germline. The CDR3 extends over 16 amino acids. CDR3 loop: CASSEAGDRGGTEAFF. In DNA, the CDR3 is TGTGCCAGCAGTGAAGCGGGAGACAGGGGGGGTACTGAAGCTTTCTTT.

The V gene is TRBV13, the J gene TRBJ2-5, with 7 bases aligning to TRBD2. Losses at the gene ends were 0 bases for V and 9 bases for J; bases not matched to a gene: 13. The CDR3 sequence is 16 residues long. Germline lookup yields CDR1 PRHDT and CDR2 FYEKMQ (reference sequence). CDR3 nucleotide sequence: TGTGCCAGCAGCTTAGGTGGGGGAGGGCCCCAAGCGGCCCAGTACTTC. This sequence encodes CASSLGGGGPQAAQYF.

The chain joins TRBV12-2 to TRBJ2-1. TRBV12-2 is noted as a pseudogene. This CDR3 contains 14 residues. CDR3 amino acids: CASRLPGPADEQFF. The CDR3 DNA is TGTGCAAGTCGCTTGCCTGGGCCTGCGGATGAGCAGTTCTTC.

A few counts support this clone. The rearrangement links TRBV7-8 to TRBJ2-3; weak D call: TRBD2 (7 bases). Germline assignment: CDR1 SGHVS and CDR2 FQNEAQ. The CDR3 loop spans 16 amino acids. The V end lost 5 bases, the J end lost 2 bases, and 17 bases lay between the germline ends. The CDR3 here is CASSKLGGASTDTQYF. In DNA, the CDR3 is TGTGCCAGCAGCAAACTGGGGGGGGCCTCCACAGATACGCAGTATTTT.

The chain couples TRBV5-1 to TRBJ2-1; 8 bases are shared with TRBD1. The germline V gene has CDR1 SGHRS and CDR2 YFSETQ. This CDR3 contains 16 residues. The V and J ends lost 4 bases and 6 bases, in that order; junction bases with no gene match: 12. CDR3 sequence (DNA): TGCGCCAGCAGCGGTCGACAGGGGATGCCTGGCAATGAGCAGTTCTTC. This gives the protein CASSGRQGMPGNEQFF.

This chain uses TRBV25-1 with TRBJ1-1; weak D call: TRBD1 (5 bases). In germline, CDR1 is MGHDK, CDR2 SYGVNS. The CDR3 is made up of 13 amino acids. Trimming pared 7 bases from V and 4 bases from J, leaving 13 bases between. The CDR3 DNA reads TGTGCCAGCAATCCTTCCGGGACCACTGAAGCTTTCTTT. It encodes CASNPSGTTEAFF. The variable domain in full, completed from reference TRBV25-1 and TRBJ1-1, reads EADIYQTPRYLVIGTGKKITLECSQTMGHDKMYWYQQDPGMELHLIHYSYGVNSTEKGDLSSESTVSRIRTEHFPLTLESARPSHTSQYLCASNPSGTTEAFFGQGTRLTVV.

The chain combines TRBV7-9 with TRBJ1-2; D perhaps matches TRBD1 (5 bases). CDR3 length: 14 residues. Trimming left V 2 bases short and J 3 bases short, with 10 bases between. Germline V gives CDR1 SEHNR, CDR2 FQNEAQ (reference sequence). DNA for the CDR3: TGTGCCAGCAGCTTAAGCCAGGGCGACTATGGCTACACCTTC. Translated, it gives CASSLSQGDYGYTF.

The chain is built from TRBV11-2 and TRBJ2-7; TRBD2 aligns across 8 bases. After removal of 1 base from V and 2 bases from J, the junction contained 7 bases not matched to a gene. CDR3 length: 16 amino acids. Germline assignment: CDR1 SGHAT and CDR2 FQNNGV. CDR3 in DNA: TGTGCCAGCAGCTTAGTATTGCGGGGGGTACCCTACGAGCAGTACTTC. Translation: CASSLVLRGVPYEQYF. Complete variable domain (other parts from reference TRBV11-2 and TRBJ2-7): EAGVAQSPRYKIIEKRQSVAFWCNPISGHATLYWYQQILGQGPKLLIQFQNNGVVDDSQLPKDRFSAERLKGVDSTLKIQPAKLEDSAVYLCASSLVLRGVPYEQYFGPGTRLTVT.

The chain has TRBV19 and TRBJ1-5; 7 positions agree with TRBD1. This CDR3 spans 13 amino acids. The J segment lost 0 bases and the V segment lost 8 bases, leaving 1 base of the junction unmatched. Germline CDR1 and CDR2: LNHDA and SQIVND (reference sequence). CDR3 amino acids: CASGDSSNQPQHF. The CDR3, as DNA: TGTGCCAGTGGGGACAGTAGCAATCAGCCCCAGCATTTT.

The CDR3 loop reads CSVSGALQETQYF. DNA of the CDR3: TGCAGCGTTTCGGGGGCACTACAAGAGACCCAGTACTTC. The chain employs TRBV29-1 and TRBJ2-5; possibly TRBD1 or TRBD2 for D (6 bases each). CDR1 and CDR2 (germline): SQVTM, ANQGSEA. The CDR3 runs 13 residues. V dropped 5 bases and J dropped 2 bases, with 12 bases sitting between them.

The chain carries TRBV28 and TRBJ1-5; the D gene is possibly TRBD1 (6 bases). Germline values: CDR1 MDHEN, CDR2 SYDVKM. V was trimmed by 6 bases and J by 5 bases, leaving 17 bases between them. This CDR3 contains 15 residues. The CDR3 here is CASSPRRTDDQPQHF. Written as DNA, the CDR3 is TGTGCCAGCAGCCCCCGTCGGACAGACGATCAGCCCCAGCATTTT.

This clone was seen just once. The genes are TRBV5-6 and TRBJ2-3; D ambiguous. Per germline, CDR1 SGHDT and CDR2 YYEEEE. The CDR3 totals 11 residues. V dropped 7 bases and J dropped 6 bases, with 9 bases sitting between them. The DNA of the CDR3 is TGTGCCAGCGGCCGTACCGATACGCAGTATTTT. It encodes CASGRTDTQYF.

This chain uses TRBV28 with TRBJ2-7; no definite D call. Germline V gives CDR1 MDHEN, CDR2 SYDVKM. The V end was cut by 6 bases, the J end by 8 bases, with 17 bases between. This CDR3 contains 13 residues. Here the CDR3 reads CASSPNHALKQYF. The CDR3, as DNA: TGTGCCAGCAGCCCGAACCACGCGTTAAAGCAGTACTTC.

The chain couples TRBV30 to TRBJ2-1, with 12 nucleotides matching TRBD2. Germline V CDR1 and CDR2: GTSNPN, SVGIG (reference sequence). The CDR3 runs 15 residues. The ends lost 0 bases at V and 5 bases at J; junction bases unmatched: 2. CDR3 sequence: CAWSVGLAGDNEQFF. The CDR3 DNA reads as TGTGCCTGGAGTGTGGGACTAGCGGGTGACAATGAGCAGTTCTTC.

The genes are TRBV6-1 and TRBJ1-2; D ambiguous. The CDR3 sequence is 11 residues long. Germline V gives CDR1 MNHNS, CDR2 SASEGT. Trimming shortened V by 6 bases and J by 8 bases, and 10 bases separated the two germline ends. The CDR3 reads CASRSPTGYTF. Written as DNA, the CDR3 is TGTGCCAGCAGATCTCCTACCGGCTACACCTTC.

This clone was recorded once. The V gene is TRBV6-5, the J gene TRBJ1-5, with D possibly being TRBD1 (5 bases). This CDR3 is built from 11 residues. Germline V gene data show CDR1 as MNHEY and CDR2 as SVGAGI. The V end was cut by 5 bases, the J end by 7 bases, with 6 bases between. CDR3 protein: CASSQGQPQHF. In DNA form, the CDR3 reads TGTGCCAGCAGTCAGGGCCAGCCCCAGCATTTT.

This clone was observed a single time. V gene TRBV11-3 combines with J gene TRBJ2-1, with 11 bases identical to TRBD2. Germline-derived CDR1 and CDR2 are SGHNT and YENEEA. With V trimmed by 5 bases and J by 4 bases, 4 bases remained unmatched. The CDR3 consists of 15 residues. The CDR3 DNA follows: TGTGCCAGCAGCCCCAGGACTAGCGGGTACAATGAGCAGTTCTTC. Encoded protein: CASSPRTSGYNEQFF.

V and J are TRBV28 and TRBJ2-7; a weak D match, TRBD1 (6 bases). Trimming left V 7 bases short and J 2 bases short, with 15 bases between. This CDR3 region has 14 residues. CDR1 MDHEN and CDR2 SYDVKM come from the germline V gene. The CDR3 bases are TGTGCCAGCACTCTACACAGGGTCCCCTACGAGCAGTACTTC. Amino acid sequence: CASTLHRVPYEQYF.

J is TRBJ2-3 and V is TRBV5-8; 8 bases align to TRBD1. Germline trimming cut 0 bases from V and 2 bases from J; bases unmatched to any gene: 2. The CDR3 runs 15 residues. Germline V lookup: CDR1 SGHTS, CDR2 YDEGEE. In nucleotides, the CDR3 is TGTGCCAGCAGCTTGGGACAGGGGTTCACAGATACGCAGTATTTT. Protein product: CASSLGQGFTDTQYF.

This chain's CDR3 is CSVDGSSPGQGREGYTF. CDR3 DNA sequence: TGCAGCGTAGATGGCTCCTCACCGGGACAGGGGAGGGAAGGCTACACCTTC. This chain links TRBV29-1 with TRBJ1-2; 10 bases align to TRBD1. The CDR3 contains 17 residues. Germline CDR1 reads SQVTM; CDR2 reads ANQGSEA. The ends lost 6 bases at V and 8 bases at J; junction bases unmatched: 21.

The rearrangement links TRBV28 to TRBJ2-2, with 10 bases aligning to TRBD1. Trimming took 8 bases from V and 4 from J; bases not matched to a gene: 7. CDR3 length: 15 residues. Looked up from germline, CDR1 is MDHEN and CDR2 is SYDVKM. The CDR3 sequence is CASGPWTGGTGELFF. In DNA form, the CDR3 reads TGTGCCAGCGGACCATGGACAGGGGGCACCGGGGAGCTGTTTTTT.

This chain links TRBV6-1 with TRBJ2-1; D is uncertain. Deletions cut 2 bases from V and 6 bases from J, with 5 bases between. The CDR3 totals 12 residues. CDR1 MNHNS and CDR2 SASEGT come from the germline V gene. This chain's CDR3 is CASSESGNEQFF. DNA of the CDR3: TGTGCCAGCAGTGAAAGTGGCAATGAGCAGTTCTTC.

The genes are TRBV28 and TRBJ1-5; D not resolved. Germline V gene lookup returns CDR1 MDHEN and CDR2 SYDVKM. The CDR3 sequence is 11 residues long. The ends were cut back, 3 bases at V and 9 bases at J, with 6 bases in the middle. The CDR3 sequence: CASSFDVPQHF. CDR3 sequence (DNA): TGTGCCAGCAGTTTCGATGTGCCCCAGCATTTT.

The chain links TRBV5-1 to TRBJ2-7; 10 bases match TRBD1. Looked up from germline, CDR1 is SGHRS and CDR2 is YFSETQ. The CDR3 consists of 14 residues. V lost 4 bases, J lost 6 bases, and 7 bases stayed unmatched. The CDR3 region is CASSQPGQGTEQYF. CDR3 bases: TGCGCCAGCAGCCAACCGGGACAGGGGACCGAGCAGTACTTC. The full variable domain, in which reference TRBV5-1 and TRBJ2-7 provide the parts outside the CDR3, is KAGVTQTPRYLIKTRGQQVTLSCSPISGHRSVSWYQQTPGQGLQFLFEYFSETQRNKGNFPGRFSGRQFSNSRSEMNVSTLELGDSALYLCASSQPGQGTEQYFGPGTRLTVT.

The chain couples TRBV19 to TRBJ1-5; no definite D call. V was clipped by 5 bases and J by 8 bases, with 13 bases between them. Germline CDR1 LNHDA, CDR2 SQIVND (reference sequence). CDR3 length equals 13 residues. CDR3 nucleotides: TGTGCCAGTAGTCCCTCTTATCCGGAGCCCCAGCATTTT. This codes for CASSPSYPEPQHF.

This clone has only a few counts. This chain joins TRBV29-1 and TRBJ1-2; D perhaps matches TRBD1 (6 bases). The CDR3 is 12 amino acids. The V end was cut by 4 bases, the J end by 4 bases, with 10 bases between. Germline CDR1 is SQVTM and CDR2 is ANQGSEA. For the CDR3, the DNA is TGCAGCGTTGTGAGCAGGGGCTATGGCTACACCTTC. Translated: CSVVSRGYGYTF.

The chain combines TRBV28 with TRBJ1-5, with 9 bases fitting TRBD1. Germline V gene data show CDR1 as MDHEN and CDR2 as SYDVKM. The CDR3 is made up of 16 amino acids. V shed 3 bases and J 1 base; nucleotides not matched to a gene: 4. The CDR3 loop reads CASSLGTGLSNQPQHF. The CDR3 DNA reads TGTGCCAGCAGTTTGGGGACAGGGTTGAGCAATCAGCCCCAGCATTTT.